What follows are 27 T cell receptor beta chains derived from one specimen sequenced in a study of blood T cell repertoires in COVID-19. The protocol was immunoSEQ multiplex PCR, while the TCRdb copy is restricted to in-frame clones and leaves out a portion. The sample lists hundreds of thousands of clones; roughly 89% were seen once. Material: PBMCs or T cells enriched from blood (not recorded which). The receptors come from a woman younger than 35 with acute COVID-19.

The chain recombines TRBV11-2 with TRBJ1-4, with 7 bases identical to TRBD1. The CDR3 extends over 16 amino acids. Germline assignment: CDR1 SGHAT and CDR2 FQNNGV. V was clipped by 1 base and J by 7 bases; unmatched bases: 9. The DNA for the CDR3 is TGTGCCAGCAGCTTAGGAGCTACAGGGGAAGGTGAAAAACTGTTTTTT. It translates to CASSLGATGEGEKLFF.

V usage is TRBV27 and J usage is TRBJ2-7, with TRBD1 identical over 9 bases. J was trimmed by 0 bases and V by 4 bases; bases with no gene match: 4. From germline, CDR1 is MNHEY and CDR2 SMNVEV (reference sequence). The CDR3 has 15 residues. This CDR3 is CASSYTGGSSYEQYF. The DNA of the CDR3 is TGTGCCAGCAGTTATACAGGGGGCTCCTCCTACGAGCAGTACTTC.

The rearrangement joins TRBV5-1 to TRBJ1-1; a weak D match, TRBD1 (6 bases). Germline V gene lookup returns CDR1 SGHRS and CDR2 YFSETQ. CDR3 length: 13 residues. Trimming removed 4 bases from V and 3 bases from J, with 10 bases in between. In DNA, the CDR3 is TGCGCCAGCAGCCAACAGGGCTACACTGAAGCTTTCTTT. Protein product: CASSQQGYTEAFF.

This sequence joins TRBV7-2 and TRBJ1-1; no clear D. The germline CDR1 and CDR2 sequences are SGHTA and FQGNSA. The CDR3 runs to 14 residues. Deletions cut 2 bases from V and 0 bases from J, with 7 bases between. The CDR3 nucleotides read TGTGCCAGCAGCTTAAGCAGGTTGAACACTGAAGCTTTCTTT. Translated, it gives CASSLSRLNTEAFF.

The gene calls are TRBV4-1 and TRBJ2-1, with D possibly matching TRBD2 (5 bases). V lost 0 bases and J lost 8, with 11 bases in between. CDR1 and CDR2 from the germline V gene are MGHRA and YSYEKL. This CDR3 region has 14 residues. The CDR3 nucleotides are TGCGCCAGCAGCCAAGATGTACTAGTCGATGAGCAGTTCTTC. Translation gives CASSQDVLVDEQFF.

V usage is TRBV28 and J usage is TRBJ2-7, with 9 bases aligning to TRBD2. Trimming at V came to 5 bases and at J to 2 bases, leaving 13 bases not matched to a gene. The CDR3 runs 17 residues. Germline lookup yields CDR1 MDHEN and CDR2 SYDVKM. CDR3 sequence: CASSSGGSGSTAYEQYF. DNA for the CDR3: TGTGCCAGCAGTAGCGGTGGTAGCGGGAGTACGGCCTACGAGCAGTACTTC.

The chain employs TRBV19 and TRBJ1-3, with a weak D call TRBD1 (5 bases). The length of the CDR3 is 14 residues. Germline CDR1 LNHDA, CDR2 SQIVND (reference sequence). The V gene lost 10 bases and the J gene lost 4 bases, with 17 bases spanning the gap. The CDR3 sequence is CATKPGGNGNTIYF. The CDR3 region has the DNA TGTGCCACTAAACCGGGGGGGAACGGAAACACCATATATTTT.

The chain joins TRBV19 to TRBJ1-2; D is unclear. V gave up 0 bases and J gave up 5 bases, with 13 bases separating them. The CDR3 length is 15 residues. Germline V gene data show CDR1 as LNHDA and CDR2 as SQIVND (reference sequence). In DNA form, the CDR3 reads TGTGCCAGTAGTATAGATACCGGGGAAAGGTATGGCTACACCTTC. This codes for CASSIDTGERYGYTF.

The chain employs TRBV10-2 and TRBJ2-7; 7 bases fit TRBD1. V shed 3 bases, J shed 0 bases, and the junction held 5 bases outside the gene matches. Germline V gene lookup returns CDR1 WSHSY and CDR2 SAAADI. CDR3 length equals 15 residues. CDR3 coding DNA: TGCGCCAGCAGTGATACACGACAGGGCTCCTACGAGCAGTACTTC. This sequence encodes CASSDTRQGSYEQYF.

V and J are TRBV6-1 and TRBJ2-7, with D possibly TRBD2 on 6 matching bases. This CDR3 comprises 17 residues. Between the trimmed V and J ends, which lost 3 bases and 5 bases, there was a span of 23 bases. The germline CDR1 and CDR2 sequences are MNHNS and SASEGT. The CDR3 coding sequence is TGTGCCAGCAGTGATGAGAAGGTTCGGGGGTGGTCCCACGAGCAGTACTTC. This sequence encodes CASSDEKVRGWSHEQYF.

The V and J genes are TRBV12-3 or TRBV12-4 and TRBJ1-2; a possible D gene is TRBD1 (6 bases). Trimming shortened V by 6 bases and J by 4 bases, and 12 bases separated the two germline ends. The CDR3 spans 13 residues. CDR3 loop: CASRTGLGYGYTF. The CDR3 DNA is TGTGCCAGCAGGACAGGCTTGGGCTATGGCTACACCTTC.

The gene calls are TRBV28 and TRBJ2-3; 7 nucleotides align to TRBD2. From germline, CDR1 is MDHEN and CDR2 SYDVKM. The CDR3 has 16 amino acids. V was clipped by 2 bases and J by 3 bases; unmatched bases: 8. The CDR3, as DNA: TGTGCCAGCAGTTTAAAGGTGGTGGGGGGGACAGATACGCAGTATTTT. Translated: CASSLKVVGGTDTQYF.

The chain is built from TRBV30 and TRBJ2-6, with TRBD1 matching over 12 bases. CDR1 is GTSNPN and CDR2 is SVGIG in the germline V gene (reference sequence). This CDR3 region has 18 residues. Trimming took 3 bases from V and 2 from J; bases not matched to a gene: 8. This CDR3 is CAWSHRDRGRTGANVLTF. As DNA, the CDR3 is TGTGCCTGGAGCCACCGGGACAGGGGGCGCACTGGGGCCAACGTCCTGACTTTC.

V usage is TRBV5-1 and J usage is TRBJ1-5; no firm D call. Germline values: CDR1 SGHRS, CDR2 YFSETQ. V lost 4 bases and J 6 bases, leaving 14 bases between the germline ends. The CDR3 has 14 residues. The CDR3 coding sequence is TGCGCCAGCAGCCCGGCCGGGAATAGTCAGCCCCAGCATTTT. Amino acid sequence: CASSPAGNSQPQHF.

This clone was seen just once. The chain is built from TRBV6-5 and TRBJ1-1; 8 positions match TRBD1. V lost 4 bases and J lost 5; bases outside the gene matches: 6. Per the germline V gene, CDR1 is MNHEY and CDR2 is SVGAGI. The CDR3 is made up of 14 amino acids. The CDR3 sequence is CASSLGQGRTEAFF. The CDR3 DNA follows: TGTGCCAGCAGTTTAGGACAGGGTAGGACTGAAGCTTTCTTT.

This chain's CDR3 is CASSQVYREKDTQYF. The CDR3 coding sequence is TGCGCCAGCAGCCAAGTTTACAGGGAGAAAGATACGCAGTATTTT. The chain has TRBV4-3 and TRBJ2-3, with D possibly matching TRBD1 (6 bases). CDR1 is LGHNA and CDR2 is YSLEER in the germline V gene. V dropped 1 base and J dropped 5 bases, with 13 bases sitting between them. The CDR3 consists of 15 residues.

The chain carries TRBV7-9 and TRBJ2-7; D is ambiguous. The CDR3 has 15 amino acids. The germline gives CDR1 SEHNR, CDR2 FQNEAQ (reference sequence). V gave up 5 bases and J gave up 4 bases, with 18 bases separating them. CDR3 in amino acids: CASSPGAQVWYEQYF. In DNA, the CDR3 is TGTGCCAGCAGCCCCGGTGCCCAGGTCTGGTACGAGCAGTACTTC.

The genes are TRBV10-2 and TRBJ2-5; TRBD2 matches at 7 bases. The length of the CDR3 is 14 residues. CDR1 and CDR2 from the germline V gene are WSHSY and SAAADI. The junction had 4 bases not matched to a gene; V was cut back by 6 bases and J by 0 bases. The CDR3 sequence: CASRTLADQETQYF. CDR3 in DNA: TGCGCCAGCAGAACCCTAGCGGACCAAGAGACCCAGTACTTC.

The chain links TRBV3-1 (or the pseudogene TRBV3-2) to TRBJ1-1, with TRBD1 as a possible D gene (5 bases). CDR3 length: 13 amino acids. V gave up 6 bases and J gave up 1 base, with 9 bases separating them. Germline V gene sequence: CDR1 LGHDT, CDR2 YNNKEL (reference sequence). The CDR3 loop is CASSKTGNTEAFF. CDR3 coding DNA: TGTGCCAGCAGTAAAACAGGGAACACTGAAGCTTTCTTT.

The V gene is TRBV4-3, the J gene TRBJ1-1; TRBD1 matches at 9 bases. Germline V CDR1 and CDR2: LGHNA, YSLEER. V shed 0 bases and J 4 bases; nucleotides not matched to a gene: 9. The CDR3 runs 17 residues. The CDR3 sequence is CASSQDLGTGWATEAFF. The DNA for the CDR3 is TGCGCCAGCAGCCAAGATCTAGGGACAGGGTGGGCCACTGAAGCTTTCTTT.

The chain uses TRBV7-9 and TRBJ2-1, with 7 bases matching TRBD2. Germline CDR1 and CDR2: SEHNR and FQNEAQ (reference sequence). This CDR3 region has 14 residues. Germline trimming cut 4 bases from V and 8 bases from J; bases unmatched to any gene: 8. CDR3 sequence: CASSSKSGMHEQFF. CDR3 coding DNA: TGTGCCAGCAGCTCGAAAAGCGGGATGCATGAGCAGTTCTTC.

This clone occurred once. The genes are TRBV19 and TRBJ1-1; 7 nucleotides align to TRBD1. The V gene end was trimmed by 3 bases and the J gene end by 6 bases; junction bases not matched to a gene: 13. The germline CDR1 and CDR2 sequences are LNHDA and SQIVND (reference sequence). This CDR3 has 16 residues. The CDR3 loop is CASSMLKGGRGSEAFF. The CDR3 nucleotides are TGTGCCAGTAGTATGTTGAAAGGGGGCCGGGGCTCTGAAGCTTTCTTT.

The chain links TRBV27 to TRBJ1-1; no clear D. The germline V gene encodes CDR1 MNHEY and CDR2 SMNVEV (reference sequence). The CDR3 length is 14 residues. Trimming took 0 bases from V and 5 from J, leaving 10 bases between them. CDR3 coding DNA: TGTGCCAGCAGTTTATCGTTATCGAGGACTGAAGCTTTCTTT. Protein sequence: CASSLSLSRTEAFF.

V and J are TRBV6-5 and TRBJ1-2; a weak D match, TRBD1 (6 bases). Germline V lookup: CDR1 MNHEY, CDR2 SVGAGI. Trimming pared 1 base from V and 5 bases from J, leaving 8 bases between. This CDR3 contains 13 residues. The CDR3, as DNA: TGTGCCAGCAGTTACTGGCAGGGGTATGGCTACACCTTC. Translating gives CASSYWQGYGYTF.

The rearrangement joins TRBV12-3 or TRBV12-4 to TRBJ1-5; a weak D match, TRBD1 (6 bases). The CDR3 loop spans 13 amino acids. Trimming removed 6 bases from V and 6 bases from J, with 12 bases in between. This CDR3 is CASSSIQGQPQHF. The DNA for the CDR3 is TGTGCCAGCAGCTCCATACAGGGTCAGCCCCAGCATTTT.

This chain connects TRBV6-5 to TRBJ2-3; tentatively, D is TRBD2 (6 bases). The germline gives CDR1 MNHEY, CDR2 SVGAGI. CDR3 size: 14 residues. The ends were cut back, 2 bases at V and 3 bases at J, with 9 bases in the middle. CDR3 sequence (DNA): TGTGCCAGCAGTTACAAAAGCGGGACAGATACGCAGTATTTT. It specifies CASSYKSGTDTQYF.

The chain combines TRBV19 with TRBJ2-1, with D possibly matching TRBD1 (5 bases). The V gene lost 4 bases and the J gene lost 10 bases, with 8 bases spanning the gap. Per the germline V gene, CDR1 is LNHDA and CDR2 is SQIVND (reference sequence). This CDR3 comprises 11 residues. The CDR3 region is CASSKGQEQFF. CDR3 bases: TGTGCCAGTAGTAAAGGACAAGAGCAGTTCTTC.